This is a list of T cell receptor beta chains from one sample in a study of Tregs in tolerant kidney transplant recipients. The assay was immunoSEQ multiplex PCR, and TCRdb's table has in-frame clones only and misses some. The sample lists tens of thousands of clones, about 85% occurring once. The sample in question was CD8+ T cells from blood (PBMCs), obtained 6 months after the transplant. All receptors derive from a human patient who received a combined kidney and bone marrow transplant. A share of the T cells may be of graft donor origin. The CDR3 runs from the conserved cysteine through the conserved F or W. The D gene is left open where the match is weak. Size is stated for part of the rows, as once, few or many counts, or as a class when the clone is expanded.

len | j_gene | v_gene | abundance | d_gene | CDR3aa | CDR3nt
12 | TRBJ1-1 | TRBV7-8 | - | - | CASSPSSTEAFF | TGTGCCAGCAGCCCCAGTTCCACTGAAGCTTTCTTT
12 | TRBJ2-7 | TRBV9 | - | - | CASSVGGDEQYF | TGTGCCAGCAGCGTAGGAGGCGACGAGCAGTACTTC
14 | TRBJ2-1 | TRBV27 | - | - | CASSFGGLVAEQFF | TGTGCCAGCAGTTTTGGAGGCCTAGTAGCTGAGCAGTTCTTC
10 | TRBJ2-5 | TRBV29-1 | - | - | CSAEAGERYF | TGCAGCGCCGAGGCAGGGGAGCGGTACTTC
15 | TRBJ1-2 | TRBV7-9 | - | - | CASSLDQGTIYGYTF | TGTGCCAGCAGCTTAGACCAGGGGACAATCTATGGCTACACCTTC
18 | TRBJ1-1 | TRBV7-6 | - | - | CASSLRGPGPLMNTEAFF | TGTGCCAGCAGCTTGCGGGGGCCCGGACCCCTAATGAACACTGAAGCTTTCTTT
14 | TRBJ2-7 | TRBV7-6 | few | TRBD1 | CASSPRDSFYEQYF | TGTGCCAGCAGCCCTAGGGACAGCTTCTACGAGCAGTACTTC
14 | TRBJ2-3 | TRBV5-1 | - | - | CASSYELIADTQYF | TGCGCCAGCAGTTATGAACTCATAGCGGATACGCAGTATTTT
16 | TRBJ2-7 | TRBV28 | - | TRBD1 | CASSFVLVGQGSEQYF | TGTGCCAGCAGTTTCGTGTTGGTGGGACAGGGGTCCGAGCAGTACTTC
14 | TRBJ2-2 | TRBV11-3 | few | - | CASIIRGAHRGAVF | TGTGCCAGCATCATCAGGGGCGCACACCGGGGAGCTGTTTTT
17 | TRBJ2-7 | TRBV7-6 | medium-sized | TRBD1 | CASSLRTGLDRVYEQYF | TGTGCCAGCAGCCTCAGGACAGGGCTAGATAGGGTCTACGAGCAGTACTTC
17 | TRBJ1-2 | TRBV14 | - | - | CASSQGRYPTGNYGYTF | TGTGCCAGCAGCCAAGGCAGGTACCCGACAGGAAACTATGGCTACACCTTC
15 | TRBJ1-1 | TRBV13 | - | TRBD1 | CASSWGQGTNTEAFF | TGTGCCAGCAGCTGGGGACAGGGGACCAACACTGAAGCTTTCTTT
16 | TRBJ2-3 | TRBV28 | - | TRBD1 | CASSCLRDRGPDTQYF | TGTGCCAGCAGTTGCCTGCGGGACAGGGGTCCAGATACGCAGTATTTT
11 | TRBJ2-7 | TRBV30 | - | - | CAWRAGREQYF | TGTGCCTGGAGGGCAGGGCGTGAGCAGTACTTC
15 | TRBJ2-7 | TRBV30 | - | - | CAWSPGFAGYHEQYF | TGTGCCTGGAGTCCCGGGTTCGCAGGGTACCACGAGCAGTACTTC
18 | TRBJ1-2 | TRBV4-1 | - | TRBD1 | CASSLYYWTGKVAYGYTF | TGCGCCAGCAGCCTGTACTATTGGACAGGGAAAGTCGCTTATGGCTACACCTTC
13 | TRBJ2-2 | TRBV29-1 | - | TRBD2 | CSAGLAEAGELFF | TGCAGCGCCGGACTAGCCGAAGCCGGGGAGCTGTTTTTT
13 | TRBJ2-1 | TRBV10-3 | - | - | CAISESGWSEQFF | TGTGCCATCAGTGAGTCTGGGTGGAGTGAGCAGTTCTTC
19 | TRBJ2-6 | TRBV7-2 | - | - | CASSRVNRDDKSRANVLTF | TGTGCCAGCAGCCGCGTTAACAGAGACGACAAAAGTCGGGCCAACGTCCTGACTTTC
15 | TRBJ1-2 | TRBV7-9 | few | - | CASSLDQGRNYGYTF | TGTGCCAGCAGCTTAGACCAGGGCAGAAACTATGGCTACACCTTC
16 | TRBJ2-5 | TRBV5-1 | - | TRBD2 | CASSFLLAMYQETQYF | TGCGCCAGCAGCTTCCTACTAGCGATGTACCAAGAGACCCAGTACTTC
15 | TRBJ1-6 | TRBV9 | - | - | CASSVEDSYNSPLHF | TGTGCCAGCAGTGTCGAGGACTCCTATAATTCACCCCTCCACTTT
15 | TRBJ2-3 | TRBV5-1 | - | TRBD1 | CASSSGQGASDTQYF | TGCGCCAGCAGCTCGGGACAGGGGGCCTCAGATACGCAGTATTTT
15 | TRBJ2-1 | TRBV10-2 | - | TRBD2 | CASSEPSGGYNEQFF | TGCGCCAGCAGTGAGCCTAGCGGGGGCTACAATGAGCAGTTCTTC
16 | TRBJ1-1 | TRBV7-9 | - | TRBD1 | CASSLGRTGGGTEAFF | TGTGCCAGCAGCTTAGGACGAACAGGGGGCGGTACTGAAGCTTTCTTT
18 | TRBJ2-3 | TRBV19 | - | TRBD2 | CASSNPWTSGREGDTQYF | TGTGCCAGTAGTAACCCTTGGACTAGCGGGAGGGAGGGAGATACGCAGTATTTT
14 | TRBJ1-5 | TRBV30 | - | TRBD1 | CAWSVGQGHQPQHF | TGTGCCTGGAGTGTGGGACAGGGTCATCAGCCCCAGCATTTT
14 | TRBJ1-5 | TRBV7-6 | - | - | CASSETGFNQPQHF | TGTGCCAGCAGCGAAACAGGGTTCAATCAGCCCCAGCATTTT